This T cell receptor (beta chain) was found in a study of CD8+CD57+ T cells in acquired aplastic anemia. Background on the study: Average DNA yield from sorted CD4+ and CD8+ cells was roughly 3.1 ug. Healthy donors averaged about 10 million reads for CD4+ cells.

General study results and limits: Patients did not significantly differ from controls in CD8+ Simpson's diversity.

CDR3 and TCR beta VDJ profiling relied on a genomic DNA template. In TCRdb, the reads were re-called with MiXCR into one record per CDR3 protein. The repertoire holds tens of thousands of distinct CDR3 sequences, around 76% seen once, with roughly 20% in the top ten. This clonotype is medium-sized by share. Its matching antigen is unknown. Germline V lookup: CDR1 ENHRY, CDR2 SYGVKD. The CDR3 has 15 amino acids. V lost 3 bases to trimming and J lost 1 base; unmatched junction nucleotides: 4. This receptor was taken from a human donor in good health, serving as a control. This chain uses TRBV10-3 with TRBJ2-5, with 8 bases that match TRBD2. Input material: sorted CD4+, CD8+, or CD8+CD57+ T cells (not recorded which) from PBMCs. Here the CDR3 reads CAISDERGPQETQYF. CDR3 bases: TGTGCCATCAGTGACGAGCGGGGGCCCCAAGAGACCCAGTACTTC.